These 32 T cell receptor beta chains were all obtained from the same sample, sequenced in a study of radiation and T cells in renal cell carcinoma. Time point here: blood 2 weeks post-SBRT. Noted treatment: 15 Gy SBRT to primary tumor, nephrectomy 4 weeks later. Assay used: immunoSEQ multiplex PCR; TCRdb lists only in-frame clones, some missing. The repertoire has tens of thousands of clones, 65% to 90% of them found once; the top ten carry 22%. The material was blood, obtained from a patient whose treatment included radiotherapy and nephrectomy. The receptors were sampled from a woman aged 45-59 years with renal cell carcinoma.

CDR3 amino acids: CASSPGLGYEQYF. In DNA, the CDR3 is TGTGCCAGCTCACCCGGGCTAGGCTACGAGCAGTACTTC. The chain is built from TRBV18 and TRBJ2-7; no definite D call. V was pared by 3 bases and J by 3 bases, with 9 bases between. This CDR3 comprises 13 residues. CDR1 is KGHSH, CDR2 LQKENI, per germline.

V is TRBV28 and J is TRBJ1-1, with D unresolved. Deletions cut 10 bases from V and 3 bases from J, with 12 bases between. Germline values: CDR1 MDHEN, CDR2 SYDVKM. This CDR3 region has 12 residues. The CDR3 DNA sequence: TGTGCCATCAAGGTCGATGACACTGAAGCTTTCTTT. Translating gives CAIKVDDTEAFF.

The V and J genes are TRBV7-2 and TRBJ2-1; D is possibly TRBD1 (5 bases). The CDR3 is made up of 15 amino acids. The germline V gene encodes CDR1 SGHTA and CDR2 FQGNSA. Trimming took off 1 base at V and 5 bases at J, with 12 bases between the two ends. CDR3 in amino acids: CASSLGGAGNNEQFF. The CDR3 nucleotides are TGTGCCAGCAGCTTAGGGGGTGCAGGGAACAATGAGCAGTTCTTC.

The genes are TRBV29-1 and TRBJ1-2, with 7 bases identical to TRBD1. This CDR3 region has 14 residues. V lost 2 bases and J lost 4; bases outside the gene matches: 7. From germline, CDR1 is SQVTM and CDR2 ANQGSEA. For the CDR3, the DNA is TGCAGCGTTGAATCCCCAGGGGGGTTCTATGGCTACACCTTC. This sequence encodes CSVESPGGFYGYTF.

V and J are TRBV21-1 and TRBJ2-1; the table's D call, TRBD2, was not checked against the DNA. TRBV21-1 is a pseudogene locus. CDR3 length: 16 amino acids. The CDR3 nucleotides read TGTGCCAGCAGCAAACGGAAAGGGAGCTCCTACAATGAGCAGTTCTTC. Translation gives CASSKRKGSSYNEQFF.

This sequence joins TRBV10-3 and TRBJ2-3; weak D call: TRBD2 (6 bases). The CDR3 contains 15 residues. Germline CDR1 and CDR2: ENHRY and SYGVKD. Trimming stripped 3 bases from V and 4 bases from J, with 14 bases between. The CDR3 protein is CAISELANDPDTQYF. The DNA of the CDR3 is TGTGCCATCAGTGAACTAGCCAACGACCCAGATACGCAGTATTTT.

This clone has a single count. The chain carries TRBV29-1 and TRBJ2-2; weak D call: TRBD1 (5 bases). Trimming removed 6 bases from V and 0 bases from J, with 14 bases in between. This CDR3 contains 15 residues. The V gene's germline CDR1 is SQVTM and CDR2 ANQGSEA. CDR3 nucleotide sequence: TGCAGCGTATCAAAGGGGATATCGAACACCGGGGAGCTGTTTTTT. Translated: CSVSKGISNTGELFF.

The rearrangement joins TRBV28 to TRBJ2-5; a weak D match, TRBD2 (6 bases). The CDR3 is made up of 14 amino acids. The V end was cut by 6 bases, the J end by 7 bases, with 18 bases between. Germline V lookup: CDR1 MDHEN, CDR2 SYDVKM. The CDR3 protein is CASRGGGERGTQYF. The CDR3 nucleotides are TGTGCCAGCAGGGGCGGAGGGGAGCGAGGGACCCAGTACTTC. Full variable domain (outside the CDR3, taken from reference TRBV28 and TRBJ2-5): DVKVTQSSRYLVKRTGEKVFLECVQDMDHENMFWYRQDPGLGLRLIYFSYDVKMKEKGDIPEGYSVSREKKERFSLILESASTNQTSMYLCASRGGGERGTQYFGPGTRLLVL.

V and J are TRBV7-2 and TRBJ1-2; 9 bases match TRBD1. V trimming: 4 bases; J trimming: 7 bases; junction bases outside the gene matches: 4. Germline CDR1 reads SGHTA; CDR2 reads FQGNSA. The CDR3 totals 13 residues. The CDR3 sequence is CASSSQGAGGYTF. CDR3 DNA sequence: TGTGCCAGCAGCTCACAGGGGGCCGGTGGCTACACCTTC.

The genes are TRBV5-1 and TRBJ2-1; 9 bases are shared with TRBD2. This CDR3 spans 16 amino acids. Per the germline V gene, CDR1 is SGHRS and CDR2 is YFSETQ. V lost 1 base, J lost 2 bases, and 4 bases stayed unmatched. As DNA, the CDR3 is TGCGCCAGCAGCTTGTGGCCTAGCGGGGCCTACAATGAGCAGTTCTTC. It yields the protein CASSLWPSGAYNEQFF.

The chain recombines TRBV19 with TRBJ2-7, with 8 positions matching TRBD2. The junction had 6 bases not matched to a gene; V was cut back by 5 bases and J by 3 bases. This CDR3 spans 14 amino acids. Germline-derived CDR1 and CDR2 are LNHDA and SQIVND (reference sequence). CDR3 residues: CASSPSGGVYEQYF. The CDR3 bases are TGTGCCAGTAGTCCGAGCGGGGGCGTCTACGAGCAGTACTTC.

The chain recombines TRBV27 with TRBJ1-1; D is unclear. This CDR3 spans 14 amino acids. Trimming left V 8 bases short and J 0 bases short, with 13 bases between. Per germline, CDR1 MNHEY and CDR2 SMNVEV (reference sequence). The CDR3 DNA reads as TGTGCCAGCGGGGTTCAGGAATTGAACACTGAAGCTTTCTTT. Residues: CASGVQELNTEAFF.

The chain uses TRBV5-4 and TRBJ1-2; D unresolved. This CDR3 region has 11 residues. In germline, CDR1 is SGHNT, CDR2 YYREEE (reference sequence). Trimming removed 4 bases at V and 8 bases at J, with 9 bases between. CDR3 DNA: TGTGCCAGCAGCCTTAACTGGGGCTACACCTTC. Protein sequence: CASSLNWGYTF.

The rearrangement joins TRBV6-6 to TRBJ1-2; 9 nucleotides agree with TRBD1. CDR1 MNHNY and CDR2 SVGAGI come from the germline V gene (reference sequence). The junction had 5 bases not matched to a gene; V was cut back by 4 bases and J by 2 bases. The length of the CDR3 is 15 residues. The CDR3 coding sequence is TGTGCCAGCAGTTCCGTACAGGGGGCCAACTATGGCTACACCTTC. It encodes CASSSVQGANYGYTF.

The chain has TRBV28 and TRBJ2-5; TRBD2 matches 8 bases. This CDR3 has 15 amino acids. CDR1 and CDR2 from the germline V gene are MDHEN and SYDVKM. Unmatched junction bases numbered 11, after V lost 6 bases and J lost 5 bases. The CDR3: CASSPRGGARETQYF. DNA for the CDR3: TGTGCCAGCAGCCCCCGGGGGGGGGCAAGGGAGACCCAGTACTTC.

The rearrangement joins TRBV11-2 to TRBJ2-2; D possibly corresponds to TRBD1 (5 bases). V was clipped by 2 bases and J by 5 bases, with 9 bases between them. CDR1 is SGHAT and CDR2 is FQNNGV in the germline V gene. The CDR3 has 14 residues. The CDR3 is CASSLNRLTGELFF. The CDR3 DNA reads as TGTGCCAGCAGCTTAAACAGGCTGACCGGGGAGCTGTTTTTT.

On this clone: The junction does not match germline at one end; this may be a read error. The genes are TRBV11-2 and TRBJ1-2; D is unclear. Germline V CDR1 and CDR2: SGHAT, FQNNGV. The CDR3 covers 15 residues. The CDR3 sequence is CASSLDRAGLYGYTF. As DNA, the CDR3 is TGTGCCAGCAGCCTAGATCGCGCAGGACTCTATGGCTACACCTTC.

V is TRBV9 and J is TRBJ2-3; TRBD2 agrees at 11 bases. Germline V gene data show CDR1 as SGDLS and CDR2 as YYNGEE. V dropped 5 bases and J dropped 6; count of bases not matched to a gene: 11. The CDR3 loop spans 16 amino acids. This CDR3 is CASRRGTSGLHDTQYF. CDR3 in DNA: TGTGCCAGCAGACGGGGGACTAGCGGCCTTCATGATACGCAGTATTTT.

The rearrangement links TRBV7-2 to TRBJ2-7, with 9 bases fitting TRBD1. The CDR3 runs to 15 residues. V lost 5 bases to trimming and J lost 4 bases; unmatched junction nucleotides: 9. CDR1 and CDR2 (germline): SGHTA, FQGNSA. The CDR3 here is CASSLFSGQGYEQYF. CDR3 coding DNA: TGTGCCAGCAGCCTCTTCAGTGGACAGGGGTACGAGCAGTACTTC. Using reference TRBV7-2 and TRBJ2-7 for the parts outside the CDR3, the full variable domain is GAGVSQSPSNKVTEKGKDVELRCDPISGHTALYWYRQSLGQGLEFLIYFQGNSAPDKSGLPSDRFSAERTGGSVSTLTIQRTQQEDSAVYLCASSLFSGQGYEQYFGPGTRLTVT.

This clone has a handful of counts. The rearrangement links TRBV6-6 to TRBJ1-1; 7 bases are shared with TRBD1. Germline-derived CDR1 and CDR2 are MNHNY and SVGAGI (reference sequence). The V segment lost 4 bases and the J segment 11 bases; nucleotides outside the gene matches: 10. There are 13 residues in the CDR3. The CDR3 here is CASSSGTVLYAFF. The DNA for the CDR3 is TGTGCCAGCAGTTCGGGGACAGTGCTTTATGCTTTCTTT.

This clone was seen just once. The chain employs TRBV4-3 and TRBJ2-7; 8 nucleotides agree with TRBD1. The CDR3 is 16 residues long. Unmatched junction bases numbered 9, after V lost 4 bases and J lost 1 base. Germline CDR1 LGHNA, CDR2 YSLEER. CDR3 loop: CASSLQSGQASYEQYF. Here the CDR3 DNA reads TGCGCCAGCAGCCTCCAATCGGGACAGGCGTCCTACGAGCAGTACTTC.

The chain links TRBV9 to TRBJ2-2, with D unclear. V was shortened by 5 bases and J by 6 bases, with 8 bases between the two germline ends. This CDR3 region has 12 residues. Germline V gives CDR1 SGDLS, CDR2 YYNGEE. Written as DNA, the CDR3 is TGTGCCAGCAGGACCGGTCCCGGGGAGCTGTTTTTT. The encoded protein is CASRTGPGELFF.

This chain's CDR3 is CASSLVRGSEAFF. CDR3 nucleotides: TGTGCCAGCAGCCTCGTAAGGGGTTCTGAAGCTTTCTTT. J is TRBJ1-1 and V is TRBV7-2; tentatively, D is TRBD1 (5 bases). CDR3 size: 13 residues. The germline V gene encodes CDR1 SGHTA and CDR2 FQGNSA. V was pared by 5 bases and J by 6 bases, with 13 bases between.

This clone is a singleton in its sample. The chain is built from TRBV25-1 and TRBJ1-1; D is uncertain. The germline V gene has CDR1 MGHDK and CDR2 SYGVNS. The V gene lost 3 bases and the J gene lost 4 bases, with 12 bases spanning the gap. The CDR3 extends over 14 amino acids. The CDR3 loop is CASSDTPGRTEAFF. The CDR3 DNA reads TGTGCCAGCAGTGACACGCCAGGACGCACTGAAGCTTTCTTT.

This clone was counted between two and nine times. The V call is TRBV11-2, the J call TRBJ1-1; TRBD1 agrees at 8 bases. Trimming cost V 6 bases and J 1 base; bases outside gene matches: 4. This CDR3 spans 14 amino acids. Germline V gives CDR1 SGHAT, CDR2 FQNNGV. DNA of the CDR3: TGTGCCAGCAGGTACAGGGGGGCGAACACTGAAGCTTTCTTT. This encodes CASRYRGANTEAFF.

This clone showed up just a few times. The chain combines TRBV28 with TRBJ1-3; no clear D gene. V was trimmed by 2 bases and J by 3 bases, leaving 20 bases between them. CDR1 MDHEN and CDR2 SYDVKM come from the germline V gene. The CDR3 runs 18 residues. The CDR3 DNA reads TGTGCCAGCAGTTTAAGCCTAGGGCTGGGTAGTTTTGGAAACACCATATATTTT. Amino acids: CASSLSLGLGSFGNTIYF. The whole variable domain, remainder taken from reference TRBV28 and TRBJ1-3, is DVKVTQSSRYLVKRTGEKVFLECVQDMDHENMFWYRQDPGLGLRLIYFSYDVKMKEKGDIPEGYSVSREKKERFSLILESASTNQTSMYLCASSLSLGLGSFGNTIYFGEGSWLTVV.

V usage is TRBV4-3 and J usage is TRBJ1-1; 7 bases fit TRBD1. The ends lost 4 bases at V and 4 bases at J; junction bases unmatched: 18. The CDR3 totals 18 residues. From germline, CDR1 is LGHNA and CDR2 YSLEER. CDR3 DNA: TGCGCCAGCAGCCTGGGACAGACCGGGAGCCTACACCCCACTGAAGCTTTCTTT. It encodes CASSLGQTGSLHPTEAFF.

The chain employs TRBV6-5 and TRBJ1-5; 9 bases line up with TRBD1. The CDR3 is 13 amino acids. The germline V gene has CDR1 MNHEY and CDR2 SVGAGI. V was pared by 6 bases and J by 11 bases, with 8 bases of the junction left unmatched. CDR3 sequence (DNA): TGTGCCAGCAGACGACAGGGGGGGGTGTCCCAGCATTTT. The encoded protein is CASRRQGGVSQHF.

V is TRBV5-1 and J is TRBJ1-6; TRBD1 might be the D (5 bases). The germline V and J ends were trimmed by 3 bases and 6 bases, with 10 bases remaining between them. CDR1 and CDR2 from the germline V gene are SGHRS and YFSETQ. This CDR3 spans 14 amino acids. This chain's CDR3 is CASSWTTGNSPLHF. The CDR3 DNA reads TGCGCCAGCAGCTGGACAACGGGTAATTCACCCCTCCACTTT.

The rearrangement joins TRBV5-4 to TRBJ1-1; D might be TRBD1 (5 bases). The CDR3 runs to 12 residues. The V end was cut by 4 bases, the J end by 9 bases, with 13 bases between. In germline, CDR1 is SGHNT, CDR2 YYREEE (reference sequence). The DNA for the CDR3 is TGTGCCAGCAGCCTAAGACAGAATCAAGCTTTCTTT. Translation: CASSLRQNQAFF.

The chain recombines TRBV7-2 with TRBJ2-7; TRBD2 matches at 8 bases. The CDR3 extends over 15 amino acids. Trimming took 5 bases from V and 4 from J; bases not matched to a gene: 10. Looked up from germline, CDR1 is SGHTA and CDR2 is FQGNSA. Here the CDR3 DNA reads TGTGCCAGCAGCCCCCCGAGCGGGGGTTGGTACGAGCAGTACTTC. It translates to CASSPPSGGWYEQYF.

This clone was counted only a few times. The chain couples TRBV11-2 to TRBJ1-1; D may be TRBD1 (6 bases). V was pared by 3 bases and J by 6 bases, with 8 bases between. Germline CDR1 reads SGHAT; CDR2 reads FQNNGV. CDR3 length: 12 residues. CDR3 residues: CASSFGGPEAFF. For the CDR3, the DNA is TGTGCCAGCAGCTTCGGGGGCCCTGAAGCTTTCTTT.